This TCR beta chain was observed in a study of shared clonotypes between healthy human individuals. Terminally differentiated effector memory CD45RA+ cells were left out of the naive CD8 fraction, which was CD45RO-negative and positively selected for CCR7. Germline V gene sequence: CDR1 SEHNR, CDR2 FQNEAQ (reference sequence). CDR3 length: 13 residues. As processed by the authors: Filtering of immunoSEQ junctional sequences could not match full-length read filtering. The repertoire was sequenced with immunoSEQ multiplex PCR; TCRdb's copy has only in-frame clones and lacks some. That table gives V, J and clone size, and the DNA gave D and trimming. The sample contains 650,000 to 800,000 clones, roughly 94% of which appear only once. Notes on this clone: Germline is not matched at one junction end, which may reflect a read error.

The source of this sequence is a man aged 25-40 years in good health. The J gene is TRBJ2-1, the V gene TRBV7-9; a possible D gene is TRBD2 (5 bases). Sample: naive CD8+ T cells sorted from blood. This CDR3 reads CASTLTRDNEQFF. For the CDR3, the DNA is TGTGCCAGCACCTTAACTAGGGACAATGAGCAGTTCTTC.